What follows are 25 T cell receptor beta chains derived from one specimen sequenced in a study of T cells after posttransplantation cyclophosphamide. The method was immunoSEQ multiplex PCR; TCRdb's version includes in-frame clones alone and lacks a portion of them. This repertoire holds roughly 25,000 clones, and none appear only once. Cyclophosphamide on days +3 and +4 followed busulfan-fludarabine conditioning and a marrow graft. The source was PBMCs, collected after allogeneic stem cell transplant with posttransplant cyclophosphamide. These receptors were obtained from a male patient aged 18-29 years who received an allogeneic stem cell transplant from a related donor, was CMV-positive, and had no GVHD. Some T cells may arise from the graft donor.

This clone was seen ten or more times. The rearrangement uses TRBV5-1 and TRBJ2-2; 7 nucleotides line up with TRBD2. The CDR3 sequence is 16 residues long. Germline CDR1 reads SGHRS; CDR2 reads YFSETQ. V shed 2 bases, J shed 5 bases, and the junction held 9 bases outside the gene matches. The CDR3 here is CASSFRGGALTGELFF. The DNA for the CDR3 is TGCGCCAGCAGCTTCCGCGGGGGAGCACTGACCGGGGAGCTGTTTTTT. Based on the CDR3 plus reference TRBV5-1 and TRBJ2-2, the full variable domain is KAGVTQTPRYLIKTRGQQVTLSCSPISGHRSVSWYQQTPGQGLQFLFEYFSETQRNKGNFPGRFSGRQFSNSRSEMNVSTLELGDSALYLCASSFRGGALTGELFFGEGSRLTVL.

Ten or more counts support this clone. The gene calls are TRBV2 and TRBJ1-2, with a weak D call TRBD1 (6 bases). V lost 3 bases and J lost 5, with 7 bases in between. The germline gives CDR1 SNHLY, CDR2 FYNNEI. The CDR3 contains 12 residues. The CDR3 spells CASSEGHYGYTF. CDR3 nucleotides: TGTGCCAGCAGTGAGGGACATTATGGCTACACCTTC.

This clone has a handful of counts. This chain connects TRBV6-5 to TRBJ1-6; D is unresolved. CDR3 size: 15 residues. With 4 bases removed from V and 0 bases from J, the gap between germline ends came to 7 bases. Looked up from germline, CDR1 is MNHEY and CDR2 is SVGAGI. The CDR3, as DNA: TGTGCCAGCAGTTTAATGAGCTCCTATAATTCACCCCTCCACTTT. This codes for CASSLMSSYNSPLHF.

This clone was recorded at least ten times. The chain carries TRBV11-3 and TRBJ2-7; 14 bases are a match to TRBD2. V was clipped by 3 bases and J by 4 bases; unmatched bases: 2. The CDR3 loop spans 15 amino acids. From germline, CDR1 is SGHNT and CDR2 YENEEA. CDR3: CASSFRLAGGYEQYF. CDR3 coding DNA: TGTGCCAGCAGCTTCAGACTAGCGGGAGGGTACGAGCAGTACTTC.

Many counts were recorded for this clone. This sequence joins TRBV4-2 and TRBJ2-1; D perhaps matches TRBD1 (6 bases). V gave up 1 base and J gave up 0 bases, with 13 bases separating them. Germline V CDR1 and CDR2: LGHNA, YNFKEQ. The CDR3 extends over 17 amino acids. The DNA for the CDR3 is TGTGCCAGCAGCCAAGGGCAGGGGTTGGGCTCCTACAATGAGCAGTTCTTC. This gives the protein CASSQGQGLGSYNEQFF.

This clone has a count of ten or more. The chain carries TRBV4-1 and TRBJ2-2; 8 bases align to TRBD1. The CDR3 is made up of 16 amino acids. Trimming took 1 base from V and 8 from J; bases not matched to a gene: 9. Germline V gene data show CDR1 as MGHRA and CDR2 as YSYEKL. CDR3 in DNA: TGCGCCAGCAGCCAAGTCACGGACAGGGCTTTGGGGGAGCTGTTTTTT. Translating gives CASSQVTDRALGELFF.

The table lists this clone with many counts. The V call is TRBV5-6, the J call TRBJ2-7, with 9 nucleotides matching TRBD2. Unmatched junction bases numbered 8, after V lost 0 bases and J lost 4 bases. In germline, CDR1 is SGHDT, CDR2 YYEEEE. CDR3 size: 16 residues. The CDR3 region has the DNA TGTGCCAGCAGCTTGGTGGCGGGGGGGATTTTATACGAGCAGTACTTC. Its translation is CASSLVAGGILYEQYF.

This clone was counted many times. V gene TRBV5-5 combines with J gene TRBJ2-5, with 11 bases aligning to TRBD2. This CDR3 has 15 amino acids. In germline, CDR1 is SGHKS, CDR2 YYEKEE (reference sequence). J was trimmed by 1 base and V by 4 bases; bases with no gene match: 3. This chain's CDR3 is CASSRSGRVQETQYF. The CDR3 bases are TGTGCCAGCAGCCGTAGCGGGAGGGTCCAAGAGACCCAGTACTTC.

Ten or more counts support this clone. The rearrangement uses TRBV27 and TRBJ2-7; D is perhaps TRBD1 (5 bases). The CDR3 is 16 amino acids. Trimming stripped 5 bases from V and 2 bases from J, with 19 bases between. Germline-derived CDR1 and CDR2 are MNHEY and SMNVEV (reference sequence). This chain's CDR3 is CASSTHRTLGTYEQYF. The CDR3 bases are TGTGCCAGCAGTACGCACAGGACGTTAGGGACCTACGAGCAGTACTTC.

This clone showed up many times. V and J are TRBV30 and TRBJ2-7; D is uncertain. Trimming left V 5 bases short and J 4 bases short, with 9 bases between. This CDR3 comprises 11 residues. The germline V gene encodes CDR1 GTSNPN and CDR2 SVGIG (reference sequence). CDR3 coding DNA: TGTGCCTGGGCGCAGGAATACGAGCAGTACTTC. This encodes CAWAQEYEQYF. Complete variable domain (other parts from reference TRBV30 and TRBJ2-7): SQTIHQWPATLVQPVGSPLSLECTVEGTSNPNLYWYRQAAGRGLQLLFYSVGIGQISSEVPQNLSASRPQDRQFILSSKKLLLSDSGFYLCAWAQEYEQYFGPGTRLTVT.

This clone was recorded at least ten times. Here the CDR3 reads CASSYGQGTEAFF. The CDR3 DNA is TGTGCCAGCTCGTATGGACAGGGGACTGAAGCTTTCTTT. The chain couples TRBV18 to TRBJ1-1; 9 nucleotides match TRBD1. Germline assignment: CDR1 KGHSH and CDR2 LQKENI. V lost 6 bases, J lost 5 bases, and 4 bases stayed unmatched. The CDR3 has 13 amino acids.

This clone was seen more than once but under ten times. V gene TRBV27 combines with J gene TRBJ1-5; D ambiguous. V lost 4 bases and J 4 bases, leaving 11 bases between the germline ends. Per the germline V gene, CDR1 is MNHEY and CDR2 is SMNVEV (reference sequence). This CDR3 region has 14 residues. CDR3 bases: TGTGCCAGCAGTTCGCGGGTTAAAAATCAGCCCCAGCATTTT. Translation: CASSSRVKNQPQHF.

This clone was seen ten or more times. The chain has TRBV25-1 and TRBJ2-3, with D perhaps TRBD1 (5 bases). The CDR3 runs to 16 residues. Between the trimmed V and J ends, which lost 0 bases and 0 bases, there was a span of 10 bases. Per the germline V gene, CDR1 is MGHDK and CDR2 is SYGVNS. CDR3 region: CASSEYRAGSTDTQYF. The CDR3 bases are TGTGCCAGCAGTGAATACCGGGCAGGGAGCACAGATACGCAGTATTTT.

This clone was recorded many times. The chain links TRBV7-2 to TRBJ1-1; the match to TRBD1 covers 9 bases. The CDR3 loop spans 14 amino acids. The germline V gene has CDR1 SGHTA and CDR2 FQGNSA. The J segment lost 4 bases and the V segment lost 3 bases, leaving 3 bases of the junction unmatched. The CDR3 DNA sequence: TGTGCCAGCAGCTTCACAGGGGGCGTCACTGAAGCTTTCTTT. Its translation: CASSFTGGVTEAFF. Full variable domain (outside the CDR3, taken from reference TRBV7-2 and TRBJ1-1): GAGVSQSPSNKVTEKGKDVELRCDPISGHTALYWYRQSLGQGLEFLIYFQGNSAPDKSGLPSDRFSAERTGGSVSTLTIQRTQQEDSAVYLCASSFTGGVTEAFFGQGTRLTVV.

The sample holds many counts of this clone. The chain joins TRBV19 to TRBJ2-3; 14 bases agree with TRBD2. CDR1 is LNHDA, CDR2 SQIVND, per germline (reference sequence). The CDR3 has 16 amino acids. The trim removed 3 bases at V and 5 bases at J, leaving 4 bases unmatched. CDR3 sequence reads: CASSIGLAGGIDTQYF. The CDR3 region has the DNA TGTGCCAGTAGTATCGGACTAGCGGGGGGAATAGATACGCAGTATTTT.

In its sample, this clone was seen many times. CDR3 amino acids: CAISEKGQGANGELFF. The CDR3 coding sequence is TGTGCCATCAGTGAGAAGGGGCAGGGGGCAAACGGGGAGCTGTTTTTT. The rearrangement links TRBV10-3 to TRBJ2-2; 8 bases fit TRBD1. Germline CDR1 and CDR2: ENHRY and SYGVKD. With V trimmed by 2 bases and J by 7 bases, 9 bases remained unmatched. CDR3 length: 16 residues.

This clone showed up many times. The chain links TRBV6-1 to TRBJ1-5; D is unresolved. Germline loops: CDR1 MNHNS, CDR2 SASEGT. This CDR3 contains 14 residues. The V gene lost 8 bases and the J gene lost 1 base, with 12 bases spanning the gap. This chain's CDR3 is CASVRVLSNQPQHF. For the CDR3, the DNA is TGTGCCAGCGTTAGAGTCCTAAGCAATCAGCCCCAGCATTTT.

This clone was picked up a small number of times. The chain links TRBV30 to TRBJ2-2, with 10 bases lining up with TRBD1. CDR3 length: 14 amino acids. Losses at the gene ends were 5 bases for V and 7 bases for J; bases not matched to a gene: 7. CDR1 and CDR2 from the germline V gene are GTSNPN and SVGIG (reference sequence). Here the CDR3 reads CAWSATGGNGELFF. The CDR3 region has the DNA TGTGCCTGGTCCGCGACAGGGGGCAACGGGGAGCTGTTTTTT. Full variable domain (remainder filled in from reference TRBV30 and TRBJ2-2): SQTIHQWPATLVQPVGSPLSLECTVEGTSNPNLYWYRQAAGRGLQLLFYSVGIGQISSEVPQNLSASRPQDRQFILSSKKLLLSDSGFYLCAWSATGGNGELFFGEGSRLTVL.

This clone showed up many times. The V and J genes are TRBV9 and TRBJ1-2, with unresolved D. The CDR3 runs 12 residues. V shed 4 bases and J shed 3 bases, with 7 bases lying between them. Germline CDR1 reads SGDLS; CDR2 reads YYNGEE. This CDR3 is CASSPRDYGYTF. For the CDR3, the DNA is TGTGCCAGCAGCCCTAGAGACTATGGCTACACCTTC.

This clone was counted many times. V and J are TRBV21-1 and TRBJ1-1; the D call TRBD1 from the table was never checked on the DNA. TRBV21-1 is an annotated pseudogene. The CDR3 has 13 residues. CDR3 nucleotide sequence: TGTGCCAAGAAGGACAGGGCCGAGACTGAAGCTTTCTTT. Its translation is CAKKDRAETEAFF.

In its sample, this clone was seen a few times. The rearrangement uses TRBV27 and TRBJ2-7; TRBD1 matches at 8 bases. Germline-derived CDR1 and CDR2 are MNHEY and SMNVEV (reference sequence). The CDR3 is 18 residues long. Unmatched junction bases numbered 16, after V lost 2 bases and J lost 4 bases. The CDR3 reads CASSLLRSTGVGGYEQYF. Here the CDR3 DNA reads TGTGCCAGCAGTTTACTACGATCGACAGGGGTCGGGGGATACGAGCAGTACTTC.

The sample holds many counts of this clone. The chain has TRBV5-1 and TRBJ2-1; 9 bases line up with TRBD1. CDR1 is SGHRS, CDR2 YFSETQ, per germline. The CDR3 has 15 amino acids. Trimming at V came to 0 bases and at J to 4 bases, leaving 2 bases not matched to a gene. The CDR3 DNA is TGCGCCAGCAGCTTGGGGACAGGGGTGTACAATGAGCAGTTCTTC. Its protein product is CASSLGTGVYNEQFF.

At least ten counts were recorded for this clone. This rearrangement joins TRBV6-1 to TRBJ2-7, with 8 bases fitting TRBD1. The germline CDR1 and CDR2 sequences are MNHNS and SASEGT. After removal of 4 bases from V and 5 bases from J, the junction contained 16 bases not matched to a gene. This CDR3 is 17 amino acids long. CDR3 sequence reads: CASSGPADRGFLHEQYF. The CDR3 DNA reads TGTGCCAGCAGTGGGCCAGCTGACAGGGGATTTCTCCACGAGCAGTACTTC.

This clone was seen repeatedly, ten times or more. The chain links TRBV7-9 to TRBJ1-1, with a weak D call TRBD1 (5 bases). CDR3 length: 11 amino acids. From germline, CDR1 is SEHNR and CDR2 FQNEAQ (reference sequence). V was clipped by 1 base and J by 8 bases, with 5 bases between them. This CDR3 reads CASSLDREAFF. In DNA, the CDR3 is TGTGCCAGCAGCTTAGACAGGGAAGCTTTCTTT.

There are many counts of this clone. The chain has TRBV6-1 and TRBJ1-4, with TRBD1 identical over 9 bases. The CDR3 has 14 amino acids. Unmatched junction bases numbered 3, after V lost 4 bases and J lost 6 bases. The germline CDR1 and CDR2 sequences are MNHNS and SASEGT. The CDR3 nucleotides are TGTGCCAGCAGTGCGACAGGGGGGGATGAAAAACTGTTTTTT. Protein product: CASSATGGDEKLFF.